This TCR beta chain was found in a study of blood T cell repertoires in COVID-19. Study summary: From T cells, B-cell-depleted T cells, or PBMCs came the material, which was cDNA or gDNA.

Per the authors' pipeline: Scientists estimated how many nucleated cells there were by amplifying reference gene primers. Here immunoSEQ multiplex PCR was the method, and the copy in TCRdb shows in-frame clones only, minus some. That table is the source of V, J and clone size, and D and trimming were worked out from the DNA. In the table there are about 310,000 clones, roughly nine tenths of which are singletons. Participants came from some 23 US areas, aged about 18 to 95 years. Categorization into cohorts depended on clinical history that participants reported. This CDR3 comprises 12 residues. V gave up 7 bases and J gave up 6 bases, with 9 bases separating them. Germline V gene lookup returns CDR1 SEHNR and CDR2 FQNEAQ (reference sequence).

V is TRBV7-9 and J is TRBJ2-2; the D is unclear. The sample taken for sequencing was PBMCs or T cells enriched from blood (not recorded which). The receptor's source is a woman in her thirties who had recovered from COVID-19. CDR3 nucleotides: TGTGCCAGCACCCCCCGGGCCGGGGAGCTGTTTTTT. It is translated as CASTPRAGELFF. The complete variable domain, with remaining parts taken from reference TRBV7-9 and TRBJ2-2, reads DTGVSQNPRHKITKRGQNVTFRCDPISEHNRLYWYRQTLGQGPEFLTYFQNEAQLEKSRLLSDRFSAERPKGSFSTLEIQRTEQGDSAMYLCASTPRAGELFFGEGSRLTVL.